This T cell receptor (beta chain) was observed in a study of CD8+ T cells in alopecia areata. The overall study: Treatment comprised oral tofacitinib, 5 to 10 mg twice daily, in treated patients.

Extracted RNA was reverse transcribed, and the resulting cDNA served as sequencing template. The repertoire was sequenced with immunoSEQ multiplex PCR; TCRdb's copy has only in-frame clones and lacks some. This sample yields 9,500 to 15,000 clones, of which 60% are seen a single time; roughly 21% belongs to the top ten. Remarks on this clone: Its target is not known.

Study-wide results and caveats: Compared with normal scalp, lesional scalp had higher clonality and more expanded CD8+ clones.

Lesional scalp tissue (obtained by punch biopsy) and peripheral blood were collected from alopecia areata patients. Germline values: CDR1 MDHEN, CDR2 SYDVKM. This CDR3 region has 14 residues. This rearrangement joins TRBV28 to TRBJ1-1; 10 nucleotides align to TRBD1. Sequenced material: skin. This TCR derives from a human donor with alopecia areata. The CDR3 bases are TGTGCAAGCCATTTGACAGGGGGCGGCACTGAAGCTTTCTTT. Protein: CASHLTGGGTEAFF.